This T cell receptor beta chain was identified during a study of T-cell reconstitution after alpha-beta-depleted transplantation in children (dated by TCRdb to 2015 to 2016). Background on the whole study: Using TCR repertoire profiling, the study quantitatively followed how T-cell immune reconstitution unfolded in children after TCRalphabeta/CD19-depleted allogeneic hematopoietic cell transplantation.

Worth noting for this clonotype: There is no known antigen for this receptor. The record has no base qualities; no much larger clone is one base away.

General study outcomes and caveats: The apparently early recovery of alphabetaT-cell counts about two months after transplant reportedly depended on only several hundred rapidly expanded clones that came from non-depleted graft cells. In some patients, high TCRbeta diversity at day 60 was attributed to recipient T cells and intrathymic progenitors that had survived conditioning. The frequencies of hyperexpanded clones fell over the following months, and after one year, T-cell counts and TCRbeta diversity were mostly attributed to newly produced T cells.

Libraries came from PCR. Data came from an Illumina HiSeq 2500. Molecular barcoding was employed in the preparation of TCR libraries, with unique molecular identifiers being used to normalize TCRbeta repertoire quantification. In-frame beta chains were kept once TCRdb had trimmed the public reads at Q25 with fastp and called clones with MiXCR. Identical CDR3 protein sequences are pooled into one entry, listed with their most common genes and DNA. This sample is represented by hundreds of thousands of distinct CDR3 sequences; approximately 15% of them were singletons. Roughly two fifths of the sample comes from the top ten. Reading the label with the study, this specimen's treatment or condition is: allogeneic hematopoietic cell transplantation with graft depleted of TCRalphabeta T cells and CD19 B cells. The children who served as transplant recipients had been given grafts of TCRalphabeta/CD19-depleted allogeneic hematopoietic cells.

The sequence came from a male patient between 2 and 9 years old who had a stem cell transplant for acute lymphoblastic leukemia, so the T cells may come from the graft donor. This specimen consisted of PBMCs, mostly from graft donor cells, obtained 360 days after TCRalphabeta/CD19-depleted stem cell transplant.

The CDR3 protein is CASSSPNEKLFF. In nucleotides, the sequence is TGTGCCAGCAGCTCCCCGAATGAAAAACTGTTTTTT. The V gene is TRBV11-2 and the J gene is TRBJ1-4; the D gene remains uncertain. For CDR1 and CDR2, the germline V gene lists SGHAT and FQNNGV. Including the terminal cysteine and phenylalanine, the CDR3 comprises 12 residues. The retained sequence is limited to the CDR3, 36 bases, with the frame set at the first base. The trim is 4 bases for V and 5 bases for J, with a gap of 5 bases between the germline ends.